The 8 T cell receptor beta chains in this list originate from one sample, sequenced in a study of molecular identifiers for immune sequencing clone quantification (dated by TCRdb to 2017 to 2018). Libraries were prepared through PCR. Sequencing was carried out with a NextSeq 500. TCRdb applied fastp at Q25 and MiXCR to the public reads, then kept only in-frame beta chains. When rows share a CDR3 protein, they turn into one entry using the most common DNA and genes. The sample table holds approximately 550,000 distinct CDR3 sequences, of which roughly 25% were seen once. Approximately 0.76% of the sample is held by the ten biggest clonotypes. The sample consisted of naive CD8+ T cells from blood, with Jurkat cell RNA spiked in. The sample's cell subset or site label, in plain terms: FACS-sorted CD8+CD4-CCR7+CD45RA+ naive T cells. The receptors here all came from a human donor in good health. Some libraries in this study had Jurkat cell RNA spiked in.

There are a few counts of this clonotype. The V gene is TRBV10-1, the J gene TRBJ1-1; D is perhaps TRBD1 (5 bases). CDR1 and CDR2 from the germline V gene are WNHNN and SYGVQD (reference sequence). The V and J ends lost 5 bases and 4 bases respectively, with 11 bases between them. The CDR3 is 13 amino acids. The CDR3 reads CASSIGVSTEAFF. The CDR3, as DNA: TGCGCCAGCAGTATAGGGGTCAGCACTGAAGCTTTCTTT.

This chain joins TRBV28 and TRBJ2-1; 7 bases map to TRBD2. This CDR3 comprises 16 residues. Losses at the gene ends were 3 bases for V and 0 bases for J; bases not matched to a gene: 5. Germline CDR1 is MDHEN and CDR2 is SYDVKM. CDR3 coding DNA: TGTGCCAGCAGTTTGTTTAGCGGGTTCTCCTACAATGAGCAGTTCTTC. Its translation: CASSLFSGFSYNEQFF.

The chain combines TRBV19 with TRBJ2-3; TRBD1 might be the D (5 bases). CDR3 length equals 13 residues. Germline V gives CDR1 LNHDA, CDR2 SQIVND (reference sequence). V lost 5 bases, J lost 3 bases, and 9 bases lay in between. CDR3 coding DNA: TGTGCCAGTAGTGAGGACATAACAGATACGCAGTATTTT. Its translation: CASSEDITDTQYF.

This clonotype was counted at least ten times. The chain uses TRBV24-1 and TRBJ2-1; no clear D. There are 14 residues in the CDR3. V was trimmed by 3 bases and J by 5 bases, leaving 10 bases between them. Germline assignment: CDR1 KGHDR and CDR2 SFDVKD. For the CDR3, the DNA is TGTGCCACCAGTGATAGTGGCGCGAACAATGAGCAGTTCTTC. This encodes CATSDSGANNEQFF.

The sample holds one count of this clonotype. This rearrangement joins TRBV27 to TRBJ2-3; D is undetermined. CDR3 length: 13 amino acids. V was pared by 4 bases and J by 7 bases, with 12 bases between. CDR1 and CDR2 from the germline V gene are MNHEY and SMNVEV (reference sequence). The CDR3: CASSSVTPNTQYF. Written as DNA, the CDR3 is TGTGCCAGCAGTTCCGTAACACCTAATACGCAGTATTTT.

A note on this clonotype: A read error may explain this, as a much larger clone is one base away. Without the conserved terminal phenylalanine or tryptophan, this CDR3 likely stems from a read error. J is TRBJ2-3 and V is TRBV7-9; D is undetermined. There are 13 residues in the CDR3. Germline assignment: CDR1 SEHNR and CDR2 FQNEAQ (reference sequence). V was clipped by 1 base and J by 4 bases, with 6 bases between them. The CDR3 loop is CASSLVRADTQYV. The CDR3 DNA reads TGTGCCAGCAGCTTAGTGAGAGCAGATACGCAGTATGTT.

In its sample, this clonotype was seen many times. This chain uses TRBV18 with TRBJ2-3, with 7 positions matching TRBD2. Per germline, CDR1 KGHSH and CDR2 LQKENI. V was clipped by 1 base and J by 2 bases; unmatched bases: 6. The CDR3 covers 16 residues. DNA of the CDR3: TGTGCCAGCTCACCACTCGGCCGGGGGGACACAGATACGCAGTATTTT. It yields the protein CASSPLGRGDTDTQYF.

This clonotype has a count of ten or more. The chain is built from TRBV29-1 and TRBJ1-1; TRBD1 might be the D (5 bases). V gave up 2 bases and J gave up 0 bases, with 7 bases separating them. This CDR3 spans 13 amino acids. Germline values: CDR1 SQVTM, CDR2 ANQGSEA. The CDR3 sequence: CSVERGMNTEAFF. In DNA form, the CDR3 reads TGCAGCGTTGAAAGGGGAATGAACACTGAAGCTTTCTTT.